This entry describes one TCR beta chain. Its antigen is not identified. This record comes from a study of post-analysis software for immune sequencing data. Looking at the study overall: Relapsing-remitting, secondary progressive and progressive-relapsing forms of multiple sclerosis all featured among disease courses.

V lost 4 bases to trimming and J lost 11 bases; unmatched junction nucleotides: 15. This CDR3 is built from 15 residues. CDR1 is KGHDR and CDR2 is SFDVKD in the germline V gene. The TCR beta cDNA libraries contained unique molecular identifiers. Each sample of about 0.95 to 10 million input T cells yielded roughly 500,000 cDNA molecules, so each molecule approximated one T cell. TCRdb recomputed calls from the PCR reads with MiXCR, one row per CDR3 protein. The table lists approximately 730,000 distinct CDR3 sequences, 40% to 55% of them singletons, with roughly 4.9% in the top ten. Study-level findings and limits: Controls showed significantly higher normalized Chao1 diversity than did multiple sclerosis patients. The authors found that F measure strongly co-clustered same-batch samples. Roughly five TRBV segments were significantly more frequent in patients than in controls. TRBV5-6, TRBV5-1 and TRBV20-1 were among these segments.

This sequence originates from a girl aged 10 to 17 with multiple sclerosis. The rearrangement links TRBV24-1 to TRBJ2-5, with 7 bases matching TRBD2. What was sequenced was blood. The CDR3 bases are TGTGCCACCAGTGACCGAGCGGGGTTCTACAATGAGCAGTACTTC. Translated: CATSDRAGFYNEQYF.